This T cell receptor beta chain was sequenced during a study of T cell repertoires in cytomegalovirus infection. Background on the study: From public TCR beta signatures came an indication of both CMV infection and matching HLA type.

One entry per CDR3 protein, called by TCRdb with MiXCR from the reads. The profile shows about 150,000 distinct CDR3 sequences, around 24% of them singletons. The sequencing sample was made of PBMCs. The TCR sequence derives from a human donor in good health (CMV status not recorded). Some clones in this sample may be carry-over from other donors' samples.

CDR3 sequence (DNA): TGTGCCAGCAGCTTAGTAGGGACAGACAATGAGCAGTTCTTC. Translation gives CASSLVGTDNEQFF. This chain connects TRBV7-9 to TRBJ2-1, with 7 nucleotides matching TRBD1. Germline CDR1 is SEHNR and CDR2 is FQNEAQ (reference sequence). V trimming: 1 base; J trimming: 5 bases; junction bases outside the gene matches: 2. This CDR3 spans 14 amino acids. Together with reference TRBV7-9 and TRBJ2-1, the CDR3 gives the full variable domain: DTGVSQNPRHKITKRGQNVTFRCDPISEHNRLYWYRQTLGQGPEFLTYFQNEAQLEKSRLLSDRFSAERPKGSFSTLEIQRTEQGDSAMYLCASSLVGTDNEQFFGPGTRLTVL.